The T cell receptor beta chain described here comes from a study of control samples from healthy donors and cancer patients. The repertoire was sequenced with immunoSEQ multiplex PCR; TCRdb's copy has only in-frame clones and lacks some. The data show about 120,000 clones, with about 83% seen just once and around an eighth held by the top ten. This CDR3 contains 15 residues. Germline lookup yields CDR1 MNHEY and CDR2 SMNVEV (reference sequence). V lost 0 bases and J lost 0, with 6 bases in between. The chain recombines TRBV27 with TRBJ1-5; D uncertain. The source material was blood. The receptor was derived from a man aged 25 to 40 in good health. CDR3 residues: CASSLSWASNQPQHF. CDR3 nucleotide sequence: TGTGCCAGCAGTTTATCGTGGGCTAGCAATCAGCCCCAGCATTTT.